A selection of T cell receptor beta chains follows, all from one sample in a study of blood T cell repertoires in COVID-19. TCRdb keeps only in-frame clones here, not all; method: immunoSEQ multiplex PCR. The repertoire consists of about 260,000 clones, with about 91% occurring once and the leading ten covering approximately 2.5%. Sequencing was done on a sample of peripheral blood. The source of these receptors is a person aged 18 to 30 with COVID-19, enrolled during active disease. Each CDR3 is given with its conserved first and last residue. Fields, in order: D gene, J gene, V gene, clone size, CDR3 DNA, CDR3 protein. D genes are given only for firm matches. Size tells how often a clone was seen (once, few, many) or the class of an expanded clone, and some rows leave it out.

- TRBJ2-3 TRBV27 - TGTGCCAGCAGCCCCCCGCCTACTAGCAGACTCACAGATACGCAGTATTTT CASSPPPTSRLTDTQYF
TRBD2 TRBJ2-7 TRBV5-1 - TGCGCCAGCAGCTTGACCACTAGCGGGAGTTCCTACGAGCAGTACTTC CASSLTTSGSSYEQYF
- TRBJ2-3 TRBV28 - TGTGCCAGCAGTTCCTCAGGGGATACGCAGTATTTT CASSSSGDTQYF
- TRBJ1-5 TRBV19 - TGTGCCAGTAGTATAGACAGAAATAGCAATCAGCCCCAGCATTTT CASSIDRNSNQPQHF
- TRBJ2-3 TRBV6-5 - TGTGCCAGCAGTACTAGACTTATAGGCACAGATACGCAGTATTTT CASSTRLIGTDTQYF
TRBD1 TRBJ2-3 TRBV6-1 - TGTGCCAGCAGTGAAAGGGGGCAGAGCACAGATACGCAGTATTTT CASSERGQSTDTQYF
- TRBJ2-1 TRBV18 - TGTGCCAGCTTACAGGGGGGGCCTAATGAGCAGTTCTTC CASLQGGPNEQFF
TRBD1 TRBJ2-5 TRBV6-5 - TGTGCCAGCAGTCCGGGACAGGGGGAGACCCAGTACTTC CASSPGQGETQYF
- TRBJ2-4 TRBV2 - TGTGCCAGCACGGGACGGGAGAGGGTCCGCAAAAACATTCAGTACTTC CASTGRERVRKNIQYF
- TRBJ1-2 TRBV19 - TGTGCCAGTAGTACCGACATGATTTTCAACTATGGCTACACCTTC CASSTDMIFNYGYTF
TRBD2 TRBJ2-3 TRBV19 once TGTGCCAGTACTCTAGCGGGAGTAGGGGATACGCAGTATTTT CASTLAGVGDTQYF
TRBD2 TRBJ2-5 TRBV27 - TGTGCCAGCAGTCCCCGACTAGCGGGAGGAGAGACCCAGTACTTC CASSPRLAGGETQYF
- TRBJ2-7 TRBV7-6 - TGTGCCAGCAGCTGGGGCGGGGACGAGCAGTACTTC CASSWGGDEQYF
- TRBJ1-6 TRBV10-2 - TGCGCCAGCAGTGGGGGAGGGGCGGCCCTCCACTTT CASSGGGAALHF
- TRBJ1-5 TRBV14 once TGTGCCAGCAGCCAATCTCGCGGTCAGCCCCAGCATTTT CASSQSRGQPQHF
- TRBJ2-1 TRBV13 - TGTGCCAGCAGCCCCGCTAGCTCCTACAATGAGCAGTTCTTC CASSPASSYNEQFF
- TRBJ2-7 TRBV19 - TGTGCCAGTAGTACCGGGGGAAGGGGCGAGCAGTACTTC CASSTGGRGEQYF
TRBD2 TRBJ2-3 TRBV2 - TGTGCCAGAGGCGGACTAGCGGCCACAGATACGCAGTATTTT CARGGLAATDTQYF
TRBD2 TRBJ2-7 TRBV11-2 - TGTGCCAGCAGCTTAGATCCAAGGACTAGCGGGAGTTACGAGCAGTACTTC CASSLDPRTSGSYEQYF
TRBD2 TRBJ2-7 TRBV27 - TGTGCCAGCAGTCTAGCGGGAGGCCCGGCATACGAGCAGTACTTC CASSLAGGPAYEQYF
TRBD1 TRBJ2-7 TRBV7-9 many TGTGCCAGCAGCCACCGGGACAGATACGAGCAGTACTTC CASSHRDRYEQYF
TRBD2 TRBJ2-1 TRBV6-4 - TGTGCCAGCAGTGACGGTCGAGCGGGGGGCGATGAGCAGTTCTTC CASSDGRAGGDEQFF
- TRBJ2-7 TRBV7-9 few TGTGCCAGCAGCCCTTGGGACTCGACCTACGAGCAGTACTTC CASSPWDSTYEQYF
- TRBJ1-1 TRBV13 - TGTGCCAGCAGCTTAGACAGAGGGACTGAAGCTTTCTTT CASSLDRGTEAFF
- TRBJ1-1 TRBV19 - TGTGCCAGTAGTATGGCGGGGGGGAGAACTGAAGCTTTCTTT CASSMAGGRTEAFF
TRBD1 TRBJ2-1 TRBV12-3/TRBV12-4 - TGTGCCAGCAGTAGGGACAGTTACAATGAGCAGTTCTTC CASSRDSYNEQFF
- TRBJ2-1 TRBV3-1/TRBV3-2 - TGTGCCAGCAGCCCCTCTGGGAGGACCTACAATGAGCAGTTCTTC CASSPSGRTYNEQFF
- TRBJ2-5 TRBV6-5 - TGTGCCAGCATCGGCCGGGGCCAGGGGCAAGAGACCCAGTACTTC CASIGRGQGQETQYF
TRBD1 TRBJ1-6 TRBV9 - TGTGCCAGCAGCGTGGGGGACAGGGCCATTCTTAATTCACCCCTCCACTTT CASSVGDRAILNSPLHF
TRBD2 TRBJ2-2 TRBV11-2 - TGTGCCAGCAGCCTCACAGCGGGAGGAGGGACCGGGGAGCTGTTTTTT CASSLTAGGGTGELFF
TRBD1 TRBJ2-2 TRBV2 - TGTGCCAGCGACAGACAGGGGAAAACCGGGGAGCTGTTTTTT CASDRQGKTGELFF
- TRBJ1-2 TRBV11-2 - TGTGCCAGCAGCTCTGGGGGCCCCGGGGGCTACACCTTC CASSSGGPGGYTF
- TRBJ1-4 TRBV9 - TGTGCCAGCAGCGGAAATGCGCTCCGGGGGGATGAAAAACTGTTTTTT CASSGNALRGDEKLFF
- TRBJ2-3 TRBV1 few TGCACCAGCAGCCAGTCTAGCGGGAAAGATACGCAGTATTTT CTSSQSSGKDTQYF
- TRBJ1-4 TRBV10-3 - TGTGCCATCAGCCTCAACAGGGCCCCTAATGAAAAACTGTTTTTT CAISLNRAPNEKLFF
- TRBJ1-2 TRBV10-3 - TGTGCCATCAGATTCGACAGCTTCTATGGCTACACCTTC CAIRFDSFYGYTF
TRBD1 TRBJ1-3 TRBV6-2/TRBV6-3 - TGTGCCAGCAGTCGGCCGAGACGGGACAGGACATCTGGAAACACCATATATTTT CASSRPRRDRTSGNTIYF
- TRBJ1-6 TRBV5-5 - TGTGCCAGCAGCTCCACGGGGGAAAGATCACCCCTCCACTTT CASSSTGERSPLHF
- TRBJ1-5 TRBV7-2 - TGTGCCAGCAGCTTAGCGAGCATTAATCAGCCCCAGCATTTT CASSLASINQPQHF
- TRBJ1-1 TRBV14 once TGTGCCAGCAGCCAAGTCACTCGGGAGGGACATGAAGCTTTCTTT CASSQVTREGHEAFF
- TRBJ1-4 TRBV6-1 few TGTGCCAGCAGTGACCACAGGAGGGCCTCGGTAGTCTGGCTGTTTTTT CASSDHRRASVVWLFF
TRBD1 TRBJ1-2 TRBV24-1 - TGTGCCACCAGTGATTTTAGACAGGGGATTGAGAGCTACACCTTC CATSDFRQGIESYTF